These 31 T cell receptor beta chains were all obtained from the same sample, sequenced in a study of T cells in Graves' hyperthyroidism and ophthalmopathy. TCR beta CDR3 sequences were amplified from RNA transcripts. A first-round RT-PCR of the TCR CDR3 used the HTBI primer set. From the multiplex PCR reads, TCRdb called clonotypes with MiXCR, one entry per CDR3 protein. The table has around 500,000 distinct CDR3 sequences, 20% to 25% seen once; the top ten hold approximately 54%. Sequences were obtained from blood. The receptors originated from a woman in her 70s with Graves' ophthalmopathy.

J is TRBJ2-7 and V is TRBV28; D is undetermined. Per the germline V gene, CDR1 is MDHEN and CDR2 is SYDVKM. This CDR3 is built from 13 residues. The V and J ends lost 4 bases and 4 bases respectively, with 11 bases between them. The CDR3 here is CASSSSMGYEQYF. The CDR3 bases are TGTGCCAGCAGTTCCTCTATGGGGTACGAGCAGTACTTC.

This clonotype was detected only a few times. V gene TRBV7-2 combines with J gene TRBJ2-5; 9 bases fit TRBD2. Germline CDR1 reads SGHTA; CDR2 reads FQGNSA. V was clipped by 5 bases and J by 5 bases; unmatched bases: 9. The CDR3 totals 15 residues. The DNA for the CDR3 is TGTGCCAGCAGCCCGGGAAGCGGGAGGTGGGAGACCCAGTACTTC. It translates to CASSPGSGRWETQYF.

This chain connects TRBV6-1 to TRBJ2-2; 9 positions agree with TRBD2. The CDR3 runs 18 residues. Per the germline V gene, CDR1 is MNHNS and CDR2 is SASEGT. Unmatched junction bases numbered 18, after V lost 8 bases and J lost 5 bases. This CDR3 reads CASGMTGLAGSVTGELFF. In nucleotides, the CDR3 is TGTGCCAGCGGGATGACGGGGCTAGCGGGATCTGTGACCGGGGAGCTGTTTTTT.

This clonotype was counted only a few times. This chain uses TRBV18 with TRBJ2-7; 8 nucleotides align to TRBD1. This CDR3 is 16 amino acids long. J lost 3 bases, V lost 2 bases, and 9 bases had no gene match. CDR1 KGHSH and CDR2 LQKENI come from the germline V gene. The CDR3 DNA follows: TGTGCCAGCTCACCAAAACGGGACAGGACAAACTACGAGCAGTACTTC. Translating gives CASSPKRDRTNYEQYF. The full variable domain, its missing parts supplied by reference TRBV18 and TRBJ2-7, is NAGVMQNPRHLVRRRGQEARLRCSPMKGHSHVYWYRQLPEEGLKFMVYLQKENIIDESGMPKERFSAEFPKEGPSILRIQQVVRGDSAAYFCASSPKRDRTNYEQYFGPGTRLTVT.

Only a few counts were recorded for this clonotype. As DNA, the CDR3 is TGCAGTGCTTCAGGACAAGTCAATCAGCCCCAGCATTTT. Protein sequence: CSASGQVNQPQHF. This chain uses TRBV20-1 with TRBJ1-5; a weak D match, TRBD1 (5 bases). This CDR3 comprises 13 residues. Germline CDR1 DFQATT, CDR2 SNEGSKA (reference sequence). Trimming pared 5 bases from V and 3 bases from J, leaving 11 bases between.

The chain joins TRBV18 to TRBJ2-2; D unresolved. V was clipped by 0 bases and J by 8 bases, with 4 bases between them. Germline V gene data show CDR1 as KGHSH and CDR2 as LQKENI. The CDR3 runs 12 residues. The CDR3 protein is CASSPPEGELFF. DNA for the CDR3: TGTGCCAGCTCACCACCCGAAGGGGAGCTGTTTTTT. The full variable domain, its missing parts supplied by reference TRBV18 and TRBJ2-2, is NAGVMQNPRHLVRRRGQEARLRCSPMKGHSHVYWYRQLPEEGLKFMVYLQKENIIDESGMPKERFSAEFPKEGPSILRIQQVVRGDSAAYFCASSPPEGELFFGEGSRLTVL.

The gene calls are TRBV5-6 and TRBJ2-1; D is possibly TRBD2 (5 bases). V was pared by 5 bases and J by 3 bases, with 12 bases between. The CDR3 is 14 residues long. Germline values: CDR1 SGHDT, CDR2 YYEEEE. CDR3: CASSRGGFYNEQFF. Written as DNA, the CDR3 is TGTGCCAGCAGTCGTGGCGGGTTCTACAATGAGCAGTTCTTC. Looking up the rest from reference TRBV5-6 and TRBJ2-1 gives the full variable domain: DAGVTQSPTHLIKTRGQQVTLRCSPKSGHDTVSWYQQALGQGPQFIFQYYEEEERQRGNFPDRFSGHQFPNYSSELNVNALLLGDSALYLCASSRGGFYNEQFFGPGTRLTVL.

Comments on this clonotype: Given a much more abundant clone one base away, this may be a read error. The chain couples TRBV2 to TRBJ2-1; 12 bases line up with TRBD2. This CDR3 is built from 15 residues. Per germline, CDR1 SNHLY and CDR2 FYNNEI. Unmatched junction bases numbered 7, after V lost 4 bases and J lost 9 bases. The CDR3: CASSGTSGRRGEQFF. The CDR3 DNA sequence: TGTGCCAGCAGTGGCACTAGCGGGAGGAGGGGTGAGCAGTTCTTC. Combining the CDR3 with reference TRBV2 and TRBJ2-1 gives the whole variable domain EPEVTQTPSHQVTQMGQEVILRCVPISNHLYFYWYRQILGQKVEFLVSFYNNEISEKSEIFDDQFSVERPDGSNFTLKIRSTKLEDSAMYFCASSGTSGRRGEQFFGPGTRLTVL.

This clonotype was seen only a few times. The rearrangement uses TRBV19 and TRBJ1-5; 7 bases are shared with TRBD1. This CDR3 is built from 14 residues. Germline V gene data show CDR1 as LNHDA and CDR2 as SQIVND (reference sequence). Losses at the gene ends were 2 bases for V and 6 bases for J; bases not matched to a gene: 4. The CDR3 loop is CASSIRQGGQPQHF. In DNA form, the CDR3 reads TGTGCCAGTAGTATAAGACAGGGAGGTCAGCCCCAGCATTTT.

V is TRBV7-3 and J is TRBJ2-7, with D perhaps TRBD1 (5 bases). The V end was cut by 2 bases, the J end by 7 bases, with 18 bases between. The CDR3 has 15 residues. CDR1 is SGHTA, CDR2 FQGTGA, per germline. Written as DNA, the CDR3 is TGTGCCAGCAGCTTAGACTCCCTTCAGGGCAGGGAGCAGTACTTC. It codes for CASSLDSLQGREQYF.

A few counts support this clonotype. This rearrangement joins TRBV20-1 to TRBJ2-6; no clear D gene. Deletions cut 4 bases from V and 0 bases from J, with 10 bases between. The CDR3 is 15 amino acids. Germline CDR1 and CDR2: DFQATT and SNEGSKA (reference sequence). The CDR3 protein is CSAKMTPSGANVLTF. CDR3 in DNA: TGCAGTGCTAAAATGACCCCCTCTGGGGCCAACGTCCTGACTTTC.

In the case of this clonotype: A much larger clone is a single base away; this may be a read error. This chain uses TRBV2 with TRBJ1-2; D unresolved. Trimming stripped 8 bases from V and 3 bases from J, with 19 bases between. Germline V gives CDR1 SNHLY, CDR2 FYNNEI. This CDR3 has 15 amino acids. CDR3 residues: CASGKVRVRDYGYTF. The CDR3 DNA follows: TGTGCCAGCGGAAAAGTGCGGGTCAGAGACTATGGCTACACCTTC.

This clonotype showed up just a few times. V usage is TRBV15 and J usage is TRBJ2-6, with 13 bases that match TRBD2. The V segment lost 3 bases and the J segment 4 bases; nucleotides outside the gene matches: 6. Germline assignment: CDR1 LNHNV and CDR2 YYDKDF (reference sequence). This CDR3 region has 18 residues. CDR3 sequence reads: CATSSLGLAGSGANVLTF. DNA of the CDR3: TGTGCCACCAGCAGCCTGGGACTAGCGGGATCCGGGGCCAACGTCCTGACTTTC.

The CDR3 DNA reads as TGTGCCAGCAGCGTAGAACTAGCGGGAGTCAATGAGCAGTTCTTC. Translation gives CASSVELAGVNEQFF. The V call is TRBV9, the J call TRBJ2-1, with TRBD2 matching 11 bases. CDR1 is SGDLS and CDR2 is YYNGEE in the germline V gene. This CDR3 has 15 residues. Unmatched junction bases numbered 2, after V lost 0 bases and J lost 6 bases.

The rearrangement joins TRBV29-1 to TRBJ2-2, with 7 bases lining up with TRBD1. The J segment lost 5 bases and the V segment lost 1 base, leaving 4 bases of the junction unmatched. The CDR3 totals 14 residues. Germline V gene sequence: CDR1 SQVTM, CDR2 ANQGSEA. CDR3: CSVEATGWTGELFF. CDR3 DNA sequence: TGCAGCGTTGAAGCGACAGGGTGGACCGGGGAGCTGTTTTTT.

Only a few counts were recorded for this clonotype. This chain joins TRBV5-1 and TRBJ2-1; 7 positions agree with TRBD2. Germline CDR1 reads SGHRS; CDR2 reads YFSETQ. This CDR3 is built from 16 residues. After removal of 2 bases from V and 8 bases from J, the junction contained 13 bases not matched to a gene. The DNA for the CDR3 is TGCGCCAGCAGCTTAAGTGGCGGGAGTTTTATTGATGAGCAGTTCTTC. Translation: CASSLSGGSFIDEQFF.

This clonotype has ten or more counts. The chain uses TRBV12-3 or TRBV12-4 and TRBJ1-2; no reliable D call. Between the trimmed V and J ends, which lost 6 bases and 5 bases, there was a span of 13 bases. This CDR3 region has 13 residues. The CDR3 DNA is TGTGCCAGCAGGGATCCGACGGGGTATGGCTACACCTTC. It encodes CASRDPTGYGYTF.

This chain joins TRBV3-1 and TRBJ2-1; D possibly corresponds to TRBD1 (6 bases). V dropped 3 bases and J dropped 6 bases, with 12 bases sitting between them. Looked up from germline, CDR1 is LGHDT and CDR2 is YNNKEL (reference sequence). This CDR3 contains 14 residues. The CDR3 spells CASSHRDMGNEQFF. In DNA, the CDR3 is TGTGCCAGCAGCCACAGGGACATGGGCAATGAGCAGTTCTTC.

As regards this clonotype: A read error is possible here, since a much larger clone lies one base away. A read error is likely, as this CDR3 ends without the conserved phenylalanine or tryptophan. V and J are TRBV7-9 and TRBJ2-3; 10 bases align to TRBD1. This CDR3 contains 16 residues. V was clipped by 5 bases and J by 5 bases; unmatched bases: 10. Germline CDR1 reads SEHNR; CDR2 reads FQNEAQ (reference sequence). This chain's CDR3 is CASSRSGQGMGDTQYL. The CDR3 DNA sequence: TGTGCCAGCAGCCGTTCGGGACAGGGGATGGGAGATACGCAGTATCTT.

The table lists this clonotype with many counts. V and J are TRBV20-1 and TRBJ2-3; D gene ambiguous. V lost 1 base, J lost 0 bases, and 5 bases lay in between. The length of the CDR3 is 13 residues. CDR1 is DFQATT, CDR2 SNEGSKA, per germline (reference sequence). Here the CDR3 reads CSARAESTDTQYF. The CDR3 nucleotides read TGCAGTGCTAGAGCGGAAAGCACAGATACGCAGTATTTT.

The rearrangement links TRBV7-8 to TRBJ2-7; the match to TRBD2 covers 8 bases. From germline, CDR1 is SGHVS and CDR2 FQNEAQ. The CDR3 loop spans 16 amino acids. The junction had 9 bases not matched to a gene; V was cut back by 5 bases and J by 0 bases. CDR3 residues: CASSRPASGYSYEQYF. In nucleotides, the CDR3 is TGTGCCAGCAGCCGCCCCGCTAGCGGGTACTCCTACGAGCAGTACTTC.

The CDR3 region has the DNA TGTGCCAGCAGCTCCCTCGAGGAACACGTCCCGAGCTATGGCTACACCTTC. It translates to CASSSLEEHVPSYGYTF. The rearrangement joins TRBV6-2 or TRBV6-3 to TRBJ1-2; the D is unclear. V was shortened by 6 bases and J by 4 bases, with 24 bases between the two germline ends. Germline V CDR1 and CDR2: MNHEY, SVGEGT. The CDR3 is made up of 17 amino acids.

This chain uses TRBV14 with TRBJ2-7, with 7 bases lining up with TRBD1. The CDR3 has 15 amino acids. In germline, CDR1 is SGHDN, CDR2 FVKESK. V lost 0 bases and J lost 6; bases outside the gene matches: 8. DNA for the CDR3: TGTGCCAGCAGCCAAGATAGTGGGACAGTCTCCGAGCAGTACTTC. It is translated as CASSQDSGTVSEQYF. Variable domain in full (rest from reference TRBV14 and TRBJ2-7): EAGVTQFPSHSVIEKGQTVTLRCDPISGHDNLYWYRRVMGKEIKFLLHFVKESKQDESGMPNNRFLAERTGGTYSTLKVQPAELEDSGVYFCASSQDSGTVSEQYFGPGTRLTVT.

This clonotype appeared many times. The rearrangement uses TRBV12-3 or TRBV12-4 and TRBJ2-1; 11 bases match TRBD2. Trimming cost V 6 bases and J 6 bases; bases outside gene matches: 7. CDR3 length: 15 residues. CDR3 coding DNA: TGTGCCAGCAGCTCGGTACTAGCGGGGGCCAATGAGCAGTTCTTC. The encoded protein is CASSSVLAGANEQFF.

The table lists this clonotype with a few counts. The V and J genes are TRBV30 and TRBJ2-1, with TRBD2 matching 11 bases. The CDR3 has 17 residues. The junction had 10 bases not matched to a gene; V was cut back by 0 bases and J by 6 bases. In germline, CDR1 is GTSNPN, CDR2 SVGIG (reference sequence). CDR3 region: CAWSVGTSGKKANEQFF. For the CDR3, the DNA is TGTGCCTGGAGTGTCGGGACTAGCGGAAAAAAGGCCAATGAGCAGTTCTTC.

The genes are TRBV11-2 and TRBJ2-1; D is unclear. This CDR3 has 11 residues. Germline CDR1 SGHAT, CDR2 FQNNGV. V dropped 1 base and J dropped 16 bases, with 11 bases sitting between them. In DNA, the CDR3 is TGTGCCAGCAGCTTAGGGGCAGTTTGCTTCTTC. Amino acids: CASSLGAVCFF.

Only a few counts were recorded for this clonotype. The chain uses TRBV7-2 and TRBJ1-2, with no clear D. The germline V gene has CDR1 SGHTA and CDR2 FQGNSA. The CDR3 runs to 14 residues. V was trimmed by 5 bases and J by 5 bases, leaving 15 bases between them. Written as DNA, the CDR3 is TGTGCCAGCAGCCCGGCCGGCTGGAAGTATGGCTACACCTTC. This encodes CASSPAGWKYGYTF.

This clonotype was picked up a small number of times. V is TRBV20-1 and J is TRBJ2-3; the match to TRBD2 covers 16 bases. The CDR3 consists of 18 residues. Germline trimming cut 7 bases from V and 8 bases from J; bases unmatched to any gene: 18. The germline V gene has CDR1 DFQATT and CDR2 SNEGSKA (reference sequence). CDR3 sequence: CSVPPGLAGGGHTGTQYF. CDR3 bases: TGCAGTGTCCCACCGGGACTAGCGGGAGGGGGCCACACGGGTACGCAGTATTTT.

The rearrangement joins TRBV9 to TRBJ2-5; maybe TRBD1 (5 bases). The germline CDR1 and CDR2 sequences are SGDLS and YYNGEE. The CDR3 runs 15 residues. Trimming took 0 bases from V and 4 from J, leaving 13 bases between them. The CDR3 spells CASSVAQTVRETQYF. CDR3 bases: TGTGCCAGCAGCGTAGCGCAGACAGTTCGAGAGACCCAGTACTTC.

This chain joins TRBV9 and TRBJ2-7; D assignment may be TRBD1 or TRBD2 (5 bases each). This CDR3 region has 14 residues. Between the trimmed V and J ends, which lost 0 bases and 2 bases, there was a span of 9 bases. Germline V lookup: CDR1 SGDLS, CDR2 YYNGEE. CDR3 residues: CASSVGGRAYEQYF. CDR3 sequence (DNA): TGTGCCAGCAGCGTAGGGGGACGAGCCTACGAGCAGTACTTC.

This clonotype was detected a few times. The CDR3 protein is CASSFGGFNANVLTF. The CDR3 DNA reads TGTGCCAGCAGTTTCGGCGGGTTCAATGCCAACGTCCTGACTTTC. V is TRBV12-3 or TRBV12-4 and J is TRBJ2-6; a weak D match, TRBD2 (5 bases). The CDR3 extends over 15 amino acids. V lost 3 bases and J lost 7, with 13 bases in between.